Sequencing of this T cell receptor (beta chain) was carried out in a study of tumor and adjacent non-tumor tissue in lung cancer. In the study overall: Patients were aged roughly 30 to 76, 10 men and 4 to 6 women, stage I to III. About 4.17 million productive TCRbeta reads were obtained per sample on average. Study-wide results and limits: Higher tumor TCR diversity was associated with shorter survival. Normal lung showed higher cumulative top 100 clone frequency than tumor.

To note about this clonotype: Its antigen remains unidentified.

Three rounds of nested PCR, following a modified ARM-PCR protocol, produced the TCRbeta library. TCRdb re-called the multiplex PCR reads through MiXCR, storing one row per CDR3 protein. The data show 60,000 to 85,000 distinct CDR3 sequences, over 75% seen once. No cell sorting was done before RNA was extracted from the tissue. The CDR3 is made up of 19 amino acids. V lost 6 bases and J lost 5, with 29 bases in between. The rearrangement links TRBV12-3 or TRBV12-4 to TRBJ1-3; maybe TRBD1 (5 bases). This TCR was sampled from a woman aged 50 to 65 with non-small cell lung cancer. Input material: lung tumor tissue. The CDR3 DNA reads as TGTGCCAGCAGACAATGTAGGGAGCCGGGTCAGGGAAAAAGAAACACCATATATTTT. As protein: CASRQCREPGQGKRNTIYF.